The T cell receptor beta chain under discussion was sequenced for a study of shared clonotypes between healthy human individuals (dated by TCRdb to the early 2020s). Broadly, across the study: The cohort included a few men and a couple of women between 18 and 49 years of age. Different laboratories and diverse techniques were used to prepare libraries and sequence TCR repertoires, to increase sequencing depth and limit assay-specific biases. To estimate repertoire size and how much clonotypes are shared between individuals, the study performed deep sequencing of blood TCR repertoires from a few healthy adults. For each donor, three plates each were used for CD4 naive and CD4 memory, two plates were used for CD8 naive, and one plate was used for CD8 memory. Between about 0.85 and 9.5 billion PBMCs per donor were obtained by leukapheresis.

Summary of the overall study and its limitations: Sampling was restricted to blood, and TCR repertoires in tissue are likely to differ from TCR repertoires in blood. Higher generation probabilities were observed for clonotypes shared by all four sorted-subset donors than for non-shared clonotypes. Estimated clonotype richness was generally larger for naive than for memory subsets. Across four donors, roughly 5% of naive CD4, approximately 3.5% of naive CD8, 2% to 2.5% of memory CD4, and about 0.44% of memory CD8 clonotypes were shared. The small number of donors limited the genetic and exposure-history diversity represented. Rarefaction of sorted-subset datasets indicated incomplete sequencing despite the large sequencing depth. Pairwise subsampling led to the expectation that sequencing depth would affect the degree of clonotype sharing among donors.

Using the deep immunoSEQ assay, TCR CDR3 regions were amplified from genomic DNA by multiplex PCR. For each cell subset, the extracted genomic DNA was distributed evenly across all wells of several immunoSEQ 96-well plates, and each plate served as one replicate. For sorted subsets, each replicate PCR was loaded with 150 to 250 ng genomic DNA, equivalent to 30,000 or so T cell genomes. Purified libraries were measured with a Qubit 3.0 fluorometer, size-checked on a Bioanalyzer 2100, and measured again with the KAPA Library Quantification kit. Every immunoSEQ 96-well plate was sequenced on a separate single-read 150-cycle Illumina NextSeq 550 flow cell. Concerning the study's data processing: Because the immunoSEQ output held only junctional sequences and lacked quality scores, the filtering could not match the filtering applied to full-length reads. To assign V/J genes and CDR3, sequences were annotated using PyIR, a Python wrapper for IgBLAST v1.9, with IMGT germline references. Any read was removed if the V/J assignment was weak (E-value above 1e-6), the CDR3 was missing, or the read contained stop codons, out-of-frame junctions, or ambiguous translated residues. V3J clonotypes were defined by identical inferred V gene, J gene, and CDR3 amino acid sequence. The percentage overlap between two repertoires was calculated by dividing the number of shared unique clonotypes by the size of the smaller repertoire. Richness of each repertoire was evaluated using RTK rarefaction, the Chao1 estimator, and Recon v2.1 estimates of unobserved clonotypes. For all TCRbeta clonotypes obtained by the gDNA method from several donors, generation probabilities were computed with OLGA. The table was pulled from immuneACCESS by TCRdb, which kept in-frame rearrangements only. Such tables lose some clones; where checked, under half of the loss comes from unresolved V genes, and the rest has no known cause. Clone size and the V and J calls come from that table; the DNA yielded D and trimming. The sample table holds 2,100,000 or so clones, of which 95% were seen once. The ten largest clones add up to more than 0.1% of the sample.

For this clone: This clone's antigen is unknown. No per-base quality is available; no much larger clone lies one base away.

The germline V gene gives CDR1 as MNHNS and CDR2 as SASEGT. Germline trimming amounts to 5 bases on V and 0 bases on J, with 1 as the count of junction bases outside the gene matches. The CDR3 numbers 14 residues from cysteine through phenylalanine. Here the CDR3 DNA is all that survives: 42 bases in frame from base 1. The donors were healthy, HIV-negative adults with no recently reported acute infections or vaccinations. Only Caucasian adults living in Nashville, Tennessee, USA were represented among the donors. Magnetic negative selection was used to enrich CD4+ T cells, after which naive cells were positively selected on CD45RA and the negative fraction became the memory subset. After blood collection by leukapheresis, PBMCs were isolated using Ficoll-Histopaque density gradient centrifugation and then cryopreserved in the vapor phase of liquid nitrogen. Purity and quantity of every magnetically sorted T cell population were checked by analytical flow cytometry. Genomic DNA was isolated from each sorted fraction and quantified by UV absorbance on a Nanodrop 2000c.

The receptor chain draws on TRBV6-1 and TRBJ1-3, and 7 junction bases match TRBD1. Source material: naive CD4+ T cells sorted from blood. This specimen's cell subset or site label, per the study, means: CD45RA+ positively selected. The origin of this receptor is a man between 18 and 35 years old in good health. The nucleotide sequence reads TGTGCCAGCAGTCGGACAGGCTCTGGAAACACCATATATTTT. The translation is CASSRTGSGNTIYF.